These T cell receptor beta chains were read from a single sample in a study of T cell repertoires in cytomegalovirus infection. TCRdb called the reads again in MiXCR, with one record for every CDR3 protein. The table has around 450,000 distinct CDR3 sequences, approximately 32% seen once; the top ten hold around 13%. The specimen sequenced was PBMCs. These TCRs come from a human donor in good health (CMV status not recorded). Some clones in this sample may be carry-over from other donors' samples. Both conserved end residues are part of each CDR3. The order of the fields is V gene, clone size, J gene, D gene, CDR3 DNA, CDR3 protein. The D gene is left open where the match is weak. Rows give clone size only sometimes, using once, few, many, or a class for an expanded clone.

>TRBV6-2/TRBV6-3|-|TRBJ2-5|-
TGTGCCAGCAGTTACTACCAAATTGGTGAGACCCAGTACTTC
CASSYYQIGETQYF
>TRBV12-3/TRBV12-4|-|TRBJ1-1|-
TGTGCCAGCAGTATCCAGACAGGCAACACTGAAGCTTTCTTT
CASSIQTGNTEAFF
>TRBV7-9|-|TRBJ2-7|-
TGTGCCACCCCCAGGGGGGACAGCCCCTACGAGCAGTACTTC
CATPRGDSPYEQYF
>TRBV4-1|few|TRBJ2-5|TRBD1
TGCGCCAGCAGCCATTGGGACAGGGAGGAGACCCAGTACTTC
CASSHWDREETQYF
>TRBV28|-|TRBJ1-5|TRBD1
TGTGCCAGCAGTTATGACAGGGGTGGTCAGCCCCAGCATTTT
CASSYDRGGQPQHF
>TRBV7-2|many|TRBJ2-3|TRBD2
TGTGCCAGCAGCCTAACTAGCGGGGGCACAGATACGCAGTATTTT
CASSLTSGGTDTQYF
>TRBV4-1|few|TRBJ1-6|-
TGCGCCAGCAGCCAAGATCTAAAGTCGGGACAAGATTATCCCCTCCACTTT
CASSQDLKSGQDYPLHF
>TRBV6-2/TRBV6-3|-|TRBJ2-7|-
TGTGCCACCTCAGAACCAGTGAGGGAGCAGTACTTC
CATSEPVREQYF
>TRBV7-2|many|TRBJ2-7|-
TGTGCCAGCAGCTTAGAGACAGGTCCCCACGAGCAGTACTTC
CASSLETGPHEQYF
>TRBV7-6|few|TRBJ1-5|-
TGTGCCAGCAGCTTAGGGGGACAAGCTAGCAATCAGCCCCAGCATTTT
CASSLGGQASNQPQHF
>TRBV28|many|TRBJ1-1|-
TGTGCCAGCAGTTTACCCGAGTTCGGACCGGGCACTGAAGCTTTCTTT
CASSLPEFGPGTEAFF
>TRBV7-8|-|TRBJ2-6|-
TGTGCCAGCAGCCCAAAGAGGGCTGCGGGCTCTGGGGCCAACGTCCTGACTTTC
CASSPKRAAGSGANVLTF
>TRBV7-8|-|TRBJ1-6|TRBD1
TGTGCCAGCAGCTCCCCCGGGACAGGTTATTCACCCCTCCACTTT
CASSSPGTGYSPLHF
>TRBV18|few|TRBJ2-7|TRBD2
TGTGCCAGCTCAACTTCTAGCGGCGAGCAGTACTTC
CASSTSSGEQYF
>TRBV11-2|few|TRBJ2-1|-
TGTGCCAGCAGCTTAGAACCCGGCCAGAATGAGCAGTTCTTC
CASSLEPGQNEQFF
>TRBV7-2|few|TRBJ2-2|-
TGTGCCAGCAGCCCCGCGGGGCGCGGACGGCGAACCGGGGAGCTGTTTTTT
CASSPAGRGRRTGELFF
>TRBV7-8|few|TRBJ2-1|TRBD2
TGTGCCAGCAGCTTAGGATGGTTAGCGGGGGCCCCGAACTACAATGAGCAGTTCTTC
CASSLGWLAGAPNYNEQFF
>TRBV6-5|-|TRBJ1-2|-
TGTGCCAGCAGTTACGAGGGGGTGGAGGGCTACACCTTC
CASSYEGVEGYTF
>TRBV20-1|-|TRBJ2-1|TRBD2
TGCAGTGCTGCTCCTAGCGGGGGTTACAATGAGCAGTTCTTC
CSAAPSGGYNEQFF
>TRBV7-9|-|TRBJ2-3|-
TGTGCCAGCAGCCCCGGTTCGGCGGGGTGGCCTGATACGCAGTATTTT
CASSPGSAGWPDTQYF
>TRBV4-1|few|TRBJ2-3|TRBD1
TGCGCCAGCAGCCAGATTCAGGGGGCTACAGATACGCAGTATTTT
CASSQIQGATDTQYF
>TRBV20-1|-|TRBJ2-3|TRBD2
TGCAGTGCCAGACTAGCGGGGGGGGGGGTCGGGGTAGCAGATACGCAGTATTTT
CSARLAGGGVGVADTQYF
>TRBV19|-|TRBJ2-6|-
TGTGCCAGTAGAAGGTCCCAGGGGGGACCTGGGGCCAACGTCCTGACTTTC
CASRRSQGGPGANVLTF
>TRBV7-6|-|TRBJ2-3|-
TGTGCCAGCAGCCAAGGGGGAGGAGATACGCAGTATTTT
CASSQGGGDTQYF
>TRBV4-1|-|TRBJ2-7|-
TGCGCCAGCAGCCAAGACGACGCCTTCGAGAAGTACTTC
CASSQDDAFEKYF
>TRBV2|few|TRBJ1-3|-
TGTGCCAGCAGCGACAGACGCTCTGGAAACACCATATATTTT
CASSDRRSGNTIYF
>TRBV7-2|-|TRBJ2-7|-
TGTGCCAGCATCTCCACCATACGGGACACCATCGAGCAGTACTTC
CASISTIRDTIEQYF
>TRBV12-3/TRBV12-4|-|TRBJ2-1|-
TGTGCCAGCAGTTTAATGGCTAACCCTTACAATGAGCAGTTCTTC
CASSLMANPYNEQFF
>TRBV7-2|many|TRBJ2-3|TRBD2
TGTGCCAGCAGCCGTTGGGCTAGCGGGGGGACAGATACGCAGTATTTT
CASSRWASGGTDTQYF
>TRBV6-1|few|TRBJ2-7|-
TGTGCCAGCAGGGGGTTGCCCGGGTCCGAGCAGTACTTC
CASRGLPGSEQYF
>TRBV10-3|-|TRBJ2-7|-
TGTGCCATCAGTGGATTCACGCGACGGACTTCCCCCTACGAGCAGTACTTC
CAISGFTRRTSPYEQYF
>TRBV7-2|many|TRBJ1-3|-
TGTGCCAGCAGCCAACAGTTGATCTCTGGAAACACCATATATTTT
CASSQQLISGNTIYF
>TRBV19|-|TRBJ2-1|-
TGTGCCAGTAGTAGCTCGGGGGGCCGCTACAATGAGCAGTTCTTC
CASSSSGGRYNEQFF
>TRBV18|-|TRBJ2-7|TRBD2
TGTGCCAGCTCACCCCGCGGGGGGATCTACGAGCAGTACTTC
CASSPRGGIYEQYF
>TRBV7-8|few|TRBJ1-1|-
TGTGCCAGCAGCCCGAGGGTACGGGACACTGAAGCTTTCTTT
CASSPRVRDTEAFF
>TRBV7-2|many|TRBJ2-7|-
TGTGCCAGCAGCTTCTCCGGAAAAACCTACGAGCAGTACTTC
CASSFSGKTYEQYF
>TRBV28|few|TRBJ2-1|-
TGTGCCAGCAGCCCTCCACGGGCGGGTGAGCAGTTCTTC
CASSPPRAGEQFF
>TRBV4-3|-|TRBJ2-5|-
TGCGCCAGCAGCCTGTTAGTCCAAGGGGAGACCCAGTACTTC
CASSLLVQGETQYF
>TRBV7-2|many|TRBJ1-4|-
TGTGCCAGCAGCTTAGTTGCGGGCAGGAGTAATGAAAAACTGTTTTTT
CASSLVAGRSNEKLFF
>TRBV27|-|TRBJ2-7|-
TGTGCCAGCAGCGGGACCCAATCGTTATACGAGCAGTACTTC
CASSGTQSLYEQYF
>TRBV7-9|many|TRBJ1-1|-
TGTGCCAGCAGCTCCAACTCGGCCCCGAACACTGAAGCTTTCTTT
CASSSNSAPNTEAFF
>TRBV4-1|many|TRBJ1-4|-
TGCGCCAGCAGCCAAGTGTTCGGCGAAAAACTGTTTTTT
CASSQVFGEKLFF
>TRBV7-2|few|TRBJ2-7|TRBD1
TGTGCCAGCAGCTTAGGACAGGGGTTCGCCTACGAGCAGTACTTC
CASSLGQGFAYEQYF